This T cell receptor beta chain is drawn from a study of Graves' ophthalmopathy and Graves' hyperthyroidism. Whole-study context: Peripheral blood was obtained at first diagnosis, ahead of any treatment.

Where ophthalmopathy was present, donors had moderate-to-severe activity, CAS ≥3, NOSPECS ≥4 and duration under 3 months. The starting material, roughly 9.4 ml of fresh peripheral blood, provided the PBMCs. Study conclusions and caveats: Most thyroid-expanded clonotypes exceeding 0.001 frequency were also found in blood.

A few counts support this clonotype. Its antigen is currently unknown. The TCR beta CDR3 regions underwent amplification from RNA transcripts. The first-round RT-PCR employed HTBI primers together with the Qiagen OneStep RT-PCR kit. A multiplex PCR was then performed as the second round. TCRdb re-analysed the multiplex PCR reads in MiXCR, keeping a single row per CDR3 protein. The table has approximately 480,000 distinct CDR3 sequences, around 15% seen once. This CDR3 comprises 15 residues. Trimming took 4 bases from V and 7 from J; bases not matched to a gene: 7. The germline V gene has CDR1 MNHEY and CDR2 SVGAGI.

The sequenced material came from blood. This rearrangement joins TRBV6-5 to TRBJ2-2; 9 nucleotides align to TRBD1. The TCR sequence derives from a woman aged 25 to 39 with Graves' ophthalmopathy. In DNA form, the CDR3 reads TGTGCCAGCAGTTTTCCGGGACAGGGCGACGGGGAGCTGTTTTTT. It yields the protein CASSFPGQGDGELFF.